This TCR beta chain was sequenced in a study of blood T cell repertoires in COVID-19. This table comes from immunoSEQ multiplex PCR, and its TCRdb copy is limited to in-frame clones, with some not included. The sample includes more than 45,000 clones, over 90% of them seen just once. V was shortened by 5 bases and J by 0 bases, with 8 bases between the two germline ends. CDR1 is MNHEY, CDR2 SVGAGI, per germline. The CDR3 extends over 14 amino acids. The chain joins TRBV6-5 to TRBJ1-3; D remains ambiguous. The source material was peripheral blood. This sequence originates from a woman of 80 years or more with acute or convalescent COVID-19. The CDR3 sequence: CASSRGHSGNTIYF. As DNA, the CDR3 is TGTGCCAGCAGTCGAGGGCACTCTGGAAACACCATATATTTT.